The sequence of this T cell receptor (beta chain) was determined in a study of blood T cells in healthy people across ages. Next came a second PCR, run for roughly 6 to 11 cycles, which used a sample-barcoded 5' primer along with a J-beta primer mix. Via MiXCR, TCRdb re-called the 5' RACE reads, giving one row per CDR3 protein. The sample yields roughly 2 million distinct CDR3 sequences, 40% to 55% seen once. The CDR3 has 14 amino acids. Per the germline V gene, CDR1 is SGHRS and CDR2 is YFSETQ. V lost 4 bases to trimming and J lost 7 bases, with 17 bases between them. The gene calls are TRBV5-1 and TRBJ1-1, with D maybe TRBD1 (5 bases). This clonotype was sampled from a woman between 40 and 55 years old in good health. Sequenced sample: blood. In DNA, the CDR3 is TGCGCCAGCAGCGTGGTAGCTGGGACGGTTGAAGCTTTCTTT. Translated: CASSVVAGTVEAFF. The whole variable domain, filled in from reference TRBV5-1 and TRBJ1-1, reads KAGVTQTPRYLIKTRGQQVTLSCSPISGHRSVSWYQQTPGQGLQFLFEYFSETQRNKGNFPGRFSGRQFSNSRSEMNVSTLELGDSALYLCASSVVAGTVEAFFGQGTRLTVV.